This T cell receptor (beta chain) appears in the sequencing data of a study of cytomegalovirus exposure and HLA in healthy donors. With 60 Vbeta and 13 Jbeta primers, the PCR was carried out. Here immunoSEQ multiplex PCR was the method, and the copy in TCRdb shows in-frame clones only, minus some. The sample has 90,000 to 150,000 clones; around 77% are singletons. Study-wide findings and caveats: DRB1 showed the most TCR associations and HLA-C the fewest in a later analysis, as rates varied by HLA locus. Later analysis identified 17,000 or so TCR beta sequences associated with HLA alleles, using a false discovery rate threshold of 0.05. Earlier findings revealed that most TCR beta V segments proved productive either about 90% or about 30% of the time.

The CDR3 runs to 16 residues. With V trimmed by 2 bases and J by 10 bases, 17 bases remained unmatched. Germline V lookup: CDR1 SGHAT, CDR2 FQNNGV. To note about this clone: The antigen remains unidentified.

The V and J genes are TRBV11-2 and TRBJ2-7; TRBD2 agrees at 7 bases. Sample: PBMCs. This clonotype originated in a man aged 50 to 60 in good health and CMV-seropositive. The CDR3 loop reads CASSLTGAGYLRRQYF. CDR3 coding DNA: TGTGCCAGCAGCTTAACGGGAGCGGGGTACCTACGAAGACAGTACTTC.